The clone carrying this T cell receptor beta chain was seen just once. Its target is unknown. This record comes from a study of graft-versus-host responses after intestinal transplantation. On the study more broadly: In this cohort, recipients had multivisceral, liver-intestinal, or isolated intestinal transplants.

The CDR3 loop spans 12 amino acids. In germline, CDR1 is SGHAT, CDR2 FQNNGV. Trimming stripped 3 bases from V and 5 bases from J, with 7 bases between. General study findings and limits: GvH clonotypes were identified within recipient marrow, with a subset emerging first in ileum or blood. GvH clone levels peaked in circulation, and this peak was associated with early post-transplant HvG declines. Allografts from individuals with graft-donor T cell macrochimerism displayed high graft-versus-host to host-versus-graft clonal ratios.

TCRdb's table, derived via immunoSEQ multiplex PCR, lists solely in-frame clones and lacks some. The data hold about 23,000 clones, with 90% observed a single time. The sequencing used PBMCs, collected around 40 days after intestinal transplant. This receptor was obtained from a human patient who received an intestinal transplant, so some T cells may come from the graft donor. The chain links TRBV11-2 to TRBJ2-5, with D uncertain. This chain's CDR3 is CASSFGEETQYF. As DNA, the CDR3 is TGTGCCAGCAGCTTTGGAGAGGAGACCCAGTACTTC.